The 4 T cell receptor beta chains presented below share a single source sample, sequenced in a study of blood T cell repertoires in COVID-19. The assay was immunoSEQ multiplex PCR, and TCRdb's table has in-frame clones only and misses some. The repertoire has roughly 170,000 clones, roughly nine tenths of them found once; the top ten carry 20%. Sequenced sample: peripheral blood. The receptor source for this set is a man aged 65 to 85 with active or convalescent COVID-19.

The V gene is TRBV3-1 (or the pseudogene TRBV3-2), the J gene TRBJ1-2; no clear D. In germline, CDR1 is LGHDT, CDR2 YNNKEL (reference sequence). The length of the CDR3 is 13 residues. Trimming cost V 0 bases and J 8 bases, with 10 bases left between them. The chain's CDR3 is CASSQDHGIGYTF. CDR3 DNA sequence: TGTGCCAGCAGCCAAGATCACGGTATCGGCTACACCTTC.

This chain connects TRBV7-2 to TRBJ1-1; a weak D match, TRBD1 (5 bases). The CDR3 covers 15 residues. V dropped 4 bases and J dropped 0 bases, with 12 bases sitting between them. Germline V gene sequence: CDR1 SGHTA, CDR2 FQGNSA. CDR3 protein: CASSSGTGLNTEAFF. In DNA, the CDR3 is TGTGCCAGCAGCTCCGGGACTGGCCTGAACACTGAAGCTTTCTTT.

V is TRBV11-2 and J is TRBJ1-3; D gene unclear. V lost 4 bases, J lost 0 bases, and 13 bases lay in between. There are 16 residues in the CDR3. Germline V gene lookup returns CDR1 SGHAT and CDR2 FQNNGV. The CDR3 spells CASSSQAAVSGNTIYF. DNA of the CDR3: TGTGCCAGCAGCTCCCAAGCGGCAGTCTCTGGAAACACCATATATTTT.

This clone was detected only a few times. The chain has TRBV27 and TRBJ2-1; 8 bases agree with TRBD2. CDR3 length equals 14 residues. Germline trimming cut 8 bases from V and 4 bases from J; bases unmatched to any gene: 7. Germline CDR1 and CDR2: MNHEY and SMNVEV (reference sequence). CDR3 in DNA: TGTGCCAGCGGGAGCGGGAGAGGTTACAATGAGCAGTTCTTC. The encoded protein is CASGSGRGYNEQFF.